This T cell receptor (beta chain) was documented in a study of neoadjuvant anti-PD-1 for oral cavity cancer. Overall study context: Around day 43, patients without progression received a fourth nivolumab dose before surgery. Regarding the study as a whole: PBMC Gini-index clonality exceeded responders' in non-responders post-nivolumab. Pretreatment Treg/Th17 ratio correlated inversely with post-treatment tumor clonality.

As for time point: after neoadjuvant nivolumab, at surgical resection. Patients had HPV-negative, locally advanced oral cavity squamous cell carcinoma. The data were produced by immunoSEQ multiplex PCR, yet TCRdb's version contains in-frame clones alone and is incomplete. The table records approximately 8,000 clones, more than 65% of them present only once. This clone came up once. The antigen remains unidentified. There are 14 residues in the CDR3. J was trimmed by 8 bases and V by 1 base; bases with no gene match: 5. Germline CDR1 LGHNA, CDR2 YSLEER. The rearrangement joins TRBV4-3 to TRBJ2-1, with 7 nucleotides matching TRBD1. The clonotype comes from a person aged 40 to 85 with oral cavity squamous cell carcinoma. The sequencing used PBMCs, collected after nivolumab (anti-PD-1) treatment. As DNA, the CDR3 is TGCGCCAGCAGCCAAGGGACAGGCATCGATGAGCAGTTCTTC. This gives the protein CASSQGTGIDEQFF.